The source of this T cell receptor (beta chain) is a study of cytomegalovirus exposure and HLA in healthy donors. Study results and caveats: A later analysis reportedly found fewer N-insertions in an Asian-associated ancestry cluster than the roughly 670-donor mean. For most TCR beta V segments, an earlier analysis put the productive rate at about 87% or about 30% of the time. Further analysis, carried out later, found HLA-associated TCR beta chains more clonally expanded than equally common other chains.

V was pared by 6 bases and J by 0 bases, with 12 bases between. This CDR3 region has 15 residues. Germline loops: CDR1 KGHSH, CDR2 LQKENI. Primers for the PCR totalled 60 Vbeta and 13 Jbeta. TCRdb's copy holds only in-frame clones and misses some; the assay was immunoSEQ multiplex PCR. Its clone listing holds fewer than 150,000 clones. On this clone itself: Its specificity is not known.

The chain links TRBV18 to TRBJ1-5, with D perhaps matching TRBD1 (5 bases). Sequencing used PBMCs. This clonotype was obtained from a man between 35 and 55 years old in good health and CMV-seronegative. The CDR3: CASSPGATSNQPQHF. DNA of the CDR3: TGTGCCAGCTCGCCTGGGGCCACTAGCAATCAGCCCCAGCATTTT.